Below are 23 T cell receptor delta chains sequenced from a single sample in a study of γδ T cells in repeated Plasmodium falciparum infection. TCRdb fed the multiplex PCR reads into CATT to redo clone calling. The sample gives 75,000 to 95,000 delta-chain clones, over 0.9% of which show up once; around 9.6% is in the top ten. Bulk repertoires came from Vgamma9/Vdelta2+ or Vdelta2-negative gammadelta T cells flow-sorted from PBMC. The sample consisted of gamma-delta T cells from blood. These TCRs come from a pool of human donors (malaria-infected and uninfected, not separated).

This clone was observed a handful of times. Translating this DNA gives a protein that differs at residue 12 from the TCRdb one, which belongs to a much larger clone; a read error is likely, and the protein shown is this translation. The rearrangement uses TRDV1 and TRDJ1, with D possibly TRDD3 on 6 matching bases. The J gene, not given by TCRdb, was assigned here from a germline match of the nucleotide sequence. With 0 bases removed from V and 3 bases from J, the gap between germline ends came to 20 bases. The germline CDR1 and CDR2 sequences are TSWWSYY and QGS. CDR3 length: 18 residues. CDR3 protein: CALGELTGSGYRADKLIF. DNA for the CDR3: TGTGCTCTTGGGGAACTAACGGGTTCAGGATACAGAGCCGATAAACTCATCTTT.

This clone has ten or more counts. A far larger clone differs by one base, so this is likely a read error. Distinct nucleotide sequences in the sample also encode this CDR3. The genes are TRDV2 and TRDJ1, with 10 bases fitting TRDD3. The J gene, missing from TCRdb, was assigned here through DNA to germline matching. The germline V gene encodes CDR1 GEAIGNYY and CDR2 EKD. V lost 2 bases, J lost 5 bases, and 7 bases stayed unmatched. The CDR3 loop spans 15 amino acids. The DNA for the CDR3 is TGTGCCTGTGACAATCTGGGGGATAAGACTGATAAACTCATCTTT. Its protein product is CACDNLGDKTDKLIF.

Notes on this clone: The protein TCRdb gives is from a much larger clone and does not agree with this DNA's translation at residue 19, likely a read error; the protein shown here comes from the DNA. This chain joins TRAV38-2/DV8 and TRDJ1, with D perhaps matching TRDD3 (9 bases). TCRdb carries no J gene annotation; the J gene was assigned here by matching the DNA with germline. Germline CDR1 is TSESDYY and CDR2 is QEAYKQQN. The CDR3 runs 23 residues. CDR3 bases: TGTGCTTATAGGAGTAAGATTTCCTTCCTAGACCCTACTGGGGGACACGGGACCGTTAAACTCATCTTT. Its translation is CAYRSKISFLDPTGGHGTVKLIF.

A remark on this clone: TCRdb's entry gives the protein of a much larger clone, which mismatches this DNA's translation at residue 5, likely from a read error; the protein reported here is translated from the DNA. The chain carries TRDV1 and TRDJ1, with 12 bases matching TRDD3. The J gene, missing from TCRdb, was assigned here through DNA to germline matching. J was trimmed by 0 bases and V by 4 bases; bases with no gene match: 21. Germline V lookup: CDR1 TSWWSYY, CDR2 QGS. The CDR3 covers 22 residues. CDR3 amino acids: CALGAQGLEYAGGYEYTDKLIF. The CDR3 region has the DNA TGTGCTCTTGGGGCCCAAGGATTGGAGTACGCTGGGGGATACGAATACACCGATAAACTCATCTTT.

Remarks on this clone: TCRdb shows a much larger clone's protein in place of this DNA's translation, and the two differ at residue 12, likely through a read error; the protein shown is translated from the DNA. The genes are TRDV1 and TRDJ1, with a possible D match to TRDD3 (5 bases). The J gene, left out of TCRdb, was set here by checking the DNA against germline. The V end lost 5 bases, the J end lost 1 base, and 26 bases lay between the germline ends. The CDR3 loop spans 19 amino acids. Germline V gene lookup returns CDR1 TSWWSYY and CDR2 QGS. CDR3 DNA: TGTGCTCTTGGGAGAGGTTTCGGGTTCTACTGGACGCCCACCGATAAACTCATCTTT. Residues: CALGRGFGFYWTPTDKLIF.

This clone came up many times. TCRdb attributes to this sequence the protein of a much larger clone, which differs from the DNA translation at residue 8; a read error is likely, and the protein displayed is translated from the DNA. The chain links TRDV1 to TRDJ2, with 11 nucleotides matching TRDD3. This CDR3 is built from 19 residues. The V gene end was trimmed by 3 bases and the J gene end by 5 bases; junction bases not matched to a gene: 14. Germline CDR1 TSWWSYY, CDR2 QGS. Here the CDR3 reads CALGDYSLWGIPTTAQLFF. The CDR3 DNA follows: TGTGCTCTTGGGGATTATTCCCTCTGGGGGATACCAACTACAGCACAACTCTTCTTT.

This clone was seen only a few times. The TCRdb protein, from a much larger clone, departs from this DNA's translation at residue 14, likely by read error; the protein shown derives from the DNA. CDR3 loop: CACDTRLRWGINYPDKLIF. In DNA form, the CDR3 reads TGTGCCTGTGACACCCGACTACGCTGGGGGATAAACTACCCCGATAAACTCATCTTT. The genes are TRDV2 and TRDJ1; TRDD3 matches at 10 bases. Matching the DNA to germline supplied the J gene, which TCRdb does not give. Looked up from germline, CDR1 is GEAIGNYY and CDR2 is EKD. There are 19 residues in the CDR3. The trim removed 0 bases at V and 3 bases at J, leaving 15 bases unmatched.

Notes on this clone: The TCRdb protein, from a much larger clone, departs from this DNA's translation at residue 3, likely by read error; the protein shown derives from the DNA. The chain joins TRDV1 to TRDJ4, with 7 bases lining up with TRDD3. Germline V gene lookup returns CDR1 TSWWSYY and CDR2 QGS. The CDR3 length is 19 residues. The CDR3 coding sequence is TGTGCTCCTGGGGAGGCCCTTAAGTCCTGGGGGTCCTATCGAGCACCCCTGATCTTT. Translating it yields CAPGEALKSWGSYRAPLIF.

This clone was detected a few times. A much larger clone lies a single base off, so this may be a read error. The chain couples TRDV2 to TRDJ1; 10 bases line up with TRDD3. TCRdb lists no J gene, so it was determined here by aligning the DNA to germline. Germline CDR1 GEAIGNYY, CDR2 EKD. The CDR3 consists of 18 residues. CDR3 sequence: CACDTVVGDTKYTDKLIF. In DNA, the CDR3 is TGTGCCTGCGACACCGTTGTGGGGGATACTAAGTACACCGATAAACTCATCTTT.

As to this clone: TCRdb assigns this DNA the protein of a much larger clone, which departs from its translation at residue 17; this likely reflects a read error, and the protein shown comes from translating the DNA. CDR3 in DNA: TGTGCTCTTGGGGTCCCGTACTGGGGGATACGGTCGTACACCGATAAATTCATCTTT. Its protein product is CALGVPYWGIRSYTDKFIF. V usage is TRDV1 and J usage is TRDJ1, with 13 bases identical to TRDD3. The CDR3 loop spans 19 amino acids. Germline loops: CDR1 TSWWSYY, CDR2 QGS.

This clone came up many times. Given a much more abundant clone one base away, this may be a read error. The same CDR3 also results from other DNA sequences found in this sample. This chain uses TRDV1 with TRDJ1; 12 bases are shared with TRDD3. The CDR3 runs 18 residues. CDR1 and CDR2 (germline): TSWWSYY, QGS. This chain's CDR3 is CALTLTLLGDTLTDKLIF. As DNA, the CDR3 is TGTGCTCTCACCCTAACCTTACTGGGGGATACTCTCACCGATAAGCTCATCTTT.

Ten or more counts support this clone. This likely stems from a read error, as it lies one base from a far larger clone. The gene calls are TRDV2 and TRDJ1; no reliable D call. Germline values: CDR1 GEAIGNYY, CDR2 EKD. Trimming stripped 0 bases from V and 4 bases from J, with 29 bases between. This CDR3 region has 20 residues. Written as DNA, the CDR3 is TGTGCCTGTGACACCATCCTGGCCAGCCCCCAAAACTACTGCGGCGATAAACTCATCTTT. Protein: CACDTILASPQNYCGDKLIF.

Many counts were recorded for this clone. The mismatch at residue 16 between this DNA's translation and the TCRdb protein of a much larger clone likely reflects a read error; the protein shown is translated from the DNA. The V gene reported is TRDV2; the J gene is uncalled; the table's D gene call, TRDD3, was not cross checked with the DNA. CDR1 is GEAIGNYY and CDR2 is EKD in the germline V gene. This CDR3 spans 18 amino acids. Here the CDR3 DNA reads TGTGCCTGTGACACCGTCGGTACTGGGGGATCCCTCCCCGATAAACCCATCTTT. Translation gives CACDTVGTGGSLPDKPIF.

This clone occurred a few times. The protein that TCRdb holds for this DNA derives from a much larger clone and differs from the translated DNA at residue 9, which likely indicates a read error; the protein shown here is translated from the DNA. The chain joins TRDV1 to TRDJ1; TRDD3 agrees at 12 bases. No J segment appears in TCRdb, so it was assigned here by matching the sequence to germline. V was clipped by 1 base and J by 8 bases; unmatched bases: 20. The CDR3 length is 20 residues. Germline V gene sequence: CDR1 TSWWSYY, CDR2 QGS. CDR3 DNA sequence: TGTGCTCTTGGGGAACCCCAGTATGCGCCCTCCTACTGGGGGATACAAAAACTCATCTTT. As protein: CALGEPQYAPSYWGIQKLIF.

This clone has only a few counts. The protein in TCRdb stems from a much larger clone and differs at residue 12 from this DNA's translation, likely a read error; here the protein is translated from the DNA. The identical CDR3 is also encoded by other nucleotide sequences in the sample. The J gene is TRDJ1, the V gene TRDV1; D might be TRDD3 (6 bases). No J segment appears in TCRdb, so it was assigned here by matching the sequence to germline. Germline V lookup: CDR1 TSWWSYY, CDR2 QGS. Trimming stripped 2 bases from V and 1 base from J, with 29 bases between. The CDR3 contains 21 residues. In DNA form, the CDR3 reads TGTGCTCTTGGGGAAACCAAACCACCCCGGTACAGGGGATGCGCCACCGATAAACTCATCTTT. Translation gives CALGETKPPRYRGCATDKLIF.

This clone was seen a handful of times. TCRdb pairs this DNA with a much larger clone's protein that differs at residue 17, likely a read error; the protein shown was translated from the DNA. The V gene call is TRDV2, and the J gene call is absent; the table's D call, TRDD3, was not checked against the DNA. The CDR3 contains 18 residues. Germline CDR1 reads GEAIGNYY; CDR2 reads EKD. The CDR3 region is CACDPLLQGAGGPVKLTF. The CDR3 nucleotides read TGTGCCTGTGACCCCCTACTACAAGGGGCTGGGGGACCCGTTAAACTCACCTTT.

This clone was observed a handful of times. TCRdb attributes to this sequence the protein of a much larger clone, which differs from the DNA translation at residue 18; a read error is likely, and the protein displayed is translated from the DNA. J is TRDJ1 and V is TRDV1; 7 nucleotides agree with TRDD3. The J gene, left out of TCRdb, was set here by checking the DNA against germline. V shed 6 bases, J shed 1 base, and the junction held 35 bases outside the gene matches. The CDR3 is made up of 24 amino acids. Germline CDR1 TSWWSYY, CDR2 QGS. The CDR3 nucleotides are TGTGCTCTTGGTCCCTCCCCCCCACTCGACACCTTACTGGGGACCTCGGGTGCCACCGATAAACTCATCTTT. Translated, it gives CALGPSPPLDTLLGTSGATDKLIF.

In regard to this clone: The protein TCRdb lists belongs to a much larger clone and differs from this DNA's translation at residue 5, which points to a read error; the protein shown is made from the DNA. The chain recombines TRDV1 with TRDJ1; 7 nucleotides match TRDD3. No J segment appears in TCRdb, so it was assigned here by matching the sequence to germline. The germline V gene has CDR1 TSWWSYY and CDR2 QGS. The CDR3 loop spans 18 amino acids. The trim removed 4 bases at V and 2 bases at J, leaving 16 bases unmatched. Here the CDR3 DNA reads TGTGCTCTTGGGGGTGCCTCCCTACTGGGGAAAGGAACCGATAAACTCATCTTT. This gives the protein CALGGASLLGKGTDKLIF.

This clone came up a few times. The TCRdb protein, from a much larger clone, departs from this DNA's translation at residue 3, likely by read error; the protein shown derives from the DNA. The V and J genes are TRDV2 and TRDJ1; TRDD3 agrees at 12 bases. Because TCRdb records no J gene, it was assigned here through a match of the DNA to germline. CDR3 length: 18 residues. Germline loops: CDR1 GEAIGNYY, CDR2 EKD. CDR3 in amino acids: CARDSVLGDTKYTDKLIF. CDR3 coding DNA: TGTGCCCGTGACTCAGTGCTGGGGGATACGAAGTACACCGATAAACTCATCTTT.

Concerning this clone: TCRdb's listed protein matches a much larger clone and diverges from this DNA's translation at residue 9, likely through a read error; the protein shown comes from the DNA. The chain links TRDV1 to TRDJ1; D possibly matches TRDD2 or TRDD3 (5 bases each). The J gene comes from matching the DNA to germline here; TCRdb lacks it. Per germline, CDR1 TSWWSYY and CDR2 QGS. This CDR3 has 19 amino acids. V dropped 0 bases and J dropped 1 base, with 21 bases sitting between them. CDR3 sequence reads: CALGELSSSIWVSTDKLIF. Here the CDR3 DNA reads TGTGCTCTTGGGGAACTCTCATCTTCCATCTGGGTTAGCACCGATAAACTCATCTTT.

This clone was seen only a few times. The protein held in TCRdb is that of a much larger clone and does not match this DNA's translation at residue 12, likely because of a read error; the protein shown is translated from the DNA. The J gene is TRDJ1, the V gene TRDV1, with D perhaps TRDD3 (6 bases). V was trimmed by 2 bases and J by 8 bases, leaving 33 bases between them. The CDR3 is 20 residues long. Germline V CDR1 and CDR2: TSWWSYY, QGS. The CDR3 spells CALGESGGGVTFWRGEKLIF. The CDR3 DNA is TGTGCTCTTGGGGAATCCGGGGGGGGAGTGACCTTCTGGCGTGGGGAGAAACTCATCTTT.

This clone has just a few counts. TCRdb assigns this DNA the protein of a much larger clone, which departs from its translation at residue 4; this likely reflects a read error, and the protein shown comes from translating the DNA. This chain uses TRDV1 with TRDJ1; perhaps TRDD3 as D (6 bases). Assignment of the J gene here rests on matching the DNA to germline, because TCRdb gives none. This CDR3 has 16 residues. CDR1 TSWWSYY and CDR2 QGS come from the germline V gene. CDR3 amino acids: CALGEAGVGVTDKLIF. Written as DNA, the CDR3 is TGTGCTCTGGGGGAAGCAGGGGTGGGGGTCACCGATAAACTCATCTTT.

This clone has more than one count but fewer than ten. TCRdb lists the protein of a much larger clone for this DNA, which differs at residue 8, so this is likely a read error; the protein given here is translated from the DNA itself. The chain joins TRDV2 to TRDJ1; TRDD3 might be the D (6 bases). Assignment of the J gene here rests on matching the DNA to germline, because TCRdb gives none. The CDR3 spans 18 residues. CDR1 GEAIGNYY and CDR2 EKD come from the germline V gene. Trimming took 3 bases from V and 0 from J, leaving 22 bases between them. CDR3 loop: CACDPLLVDTPYTDKLIF. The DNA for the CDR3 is TGTGCCTGTGACCCATTACTGGTGGATACCCCGTACACCGATAAACTCATCTTT.